This T cell receptor (beta chain) appears in the sequencing data of a study of fetal regulatory T cell absence and autoimmunity (dated 2017 in TCRdb). Context from the whole study: The IPEX patients showed exocrine pancreas autoimmunity in the absence of clinical diabetes. Beyond this particular receptor, the publication reports: Cord blood and pancreas had broadly similar TRB gene family usage, resembling published neonatal and adult repertoires. The oligoclonal enrichment was interpreted as support for antigen-driven autoimmunity occurring in the pancreas before birth in IPEX syndrome. Significant oligoclonal enrichment of the TCR compartment was observed in pancreas versus cord blood, with some top clones enriched more than 95-fold.

The DNeasy Blood and Tissue Kit was used to extract roughly 2-3.1 ug of genomic DNA from umbilical cord blood or frozen pancreas. As to this clone: It lacks a known antigen. Base quality data are lacking; no much larger clone is found one base away.

V and J lose 5 bases and 4 bases, and a span of 21 bases separates them. The germline V gene (reference sequence) specifies LNHDA as CDR1 and SQIVND as CDR2. The CDR3 starts with the cysteine, ends with the phenylalanine, and has 16 residues. CDR3 DNA only is kept here, 48 bases in frame from base 1. On the immunoSEQ human TCRbeta survey platform, TCRbeta CDR3 regions were amplified and barcoded with a two-step multiplex PCR. Sequencing of the libraries was done on Illumina instruments, and IgH was sequenced in parallel from the same samples. Per the authors' processing: Raw reads were filtered against IMGT V, D, J definitions and binned by a nearest-neighbor algorithm to remove PCR and sequencing errors. A clone was defined by an identical nucleotide sequence, and differential abundance between tissues was tested with a Fisher exact test for each clone at a pFDR threshold of p<0.01. Clones with frequencies too low for statistical inference were excluded by a minimum inclusion filter of 10 in either sample. The immunoSEQ Analyzer was used for pairwise clonal comparisons, while IMGT tools were used to assess gene family usage. Drawn from immuneACCESS, this table holds only the in-frame rearrangements with V and J called that TCRdb kept. Clones are partly lost; checked studies trace under half to an unresolved V gene and leave the rest unexplained. That table supplies the V and J calls and clone size; D and trimming were determined from the DNA. The table for this sample lists about 43,000 clones; around 83% of them were counted only once. The top ten hold around 0.43% of the sample.

The V gene is TRBV19 and the J gene is TRBJ2-7, with no confidently assigned D gene. This TCR was sampled from a newborn boy with IPEX syndrome. Sequencing was carried out using cord blood. CDR3 region: CASSPGGTIGAYEQYF. The DNA sequence reads TGTGCCAGTAGTCCCGGCGGAACAATTGGAGCGTACGAGCAGTACTTC.